This T cell receptor beta chain originates from a study of cytomegalovirus exposure and HLA in healthy donors. Amplification used 60 Vbeta primers and 13 Jbeta primers. Clones were sequenced by immunoSEQ multiplex PCR, and TCRdb holds only the in-frame ones, with some missing. The sample records over 110,000 clones, more than 60% being singletons. The CDR3 is made up of 14 amino acids. V lost 1 base to trimming and J lost 3 bases; unmatched junction nucleotides: 2. From germline, CDR1 is MGHRA and CDR2 YSYEKL. Study-level results: Clonal expansion was found to be greater in HLA-associated TCR beta chains than in equally common others in a later analysis. It was reportedly the case that the classifier diagnosed cytomegalovirus status with high specificity and sensitivity. Being productive about 87% or about 30% of the time was typical of most TCR beta V segments in an earlier analysis. In vitro confirmation showed three CMV-associated chains to be CMV antigen specific.

Comments on this clone: Its specificity is unknown.

Specimen: PBMCs. This TCR was recovered from a woman aged 45-65 years in good health and CMV-seropositive. This chain joins TRBV4-1 and TRBJ1-1, with 7 bases lining up with TRBD1. CDR3 amino acids: CASSQATGDTEAFF. Written as DNA, the CDR3 is TGCGCCAGCAGCCAAGCTACAGGGGACACTGAAGCTTTCTTT.